Listed here are 7 T cell receptor beta chains from one sample, sequenced in a study of T cells after yellow fever vaccination. TCRdb re-called the 5' RACE reads with MiXCR, one entry per CDR3 protein. The sample includes about 320,000 distinct CDR3 sequences, 4% to 5.5% of them seen just once. The starting material was PBMCs, obtained 15 days after the yellow fever booster vaccination. The receptors were gathered from a man aged 18 to 29 who received the YFV17D yellow fever vaccine.

This clonotype was counted many times. This chain joins TRBV7-3 and TRBJ1-2; TRBD1 is a possible D gene (5 bases). The germline V and J ends were trimmed by 5 bases and 4 bases, with 14 bases remaining between them. Germline-derived CDR1 and CDR2 are SGHTA and FQGTGA. The CDR3 consists of 14 residues. Here the CDR3 DNA reads TGTGCCAGCAGCCCAGGGCCCCGCGGCTATGGCTACACCTTC. It yields the protein CASSPGPRGYGYTF.

The table lists this clonotype with a few counts. This CDR3 reads CASSYDLVSTNEKLFF. CDR3 nucleotide sequence: TGTGCCAGCAGTTACGATCTAGTTTCAACTAATGAAAAACTGTTTTTT. The chain joins TRBV6-6 to TRBJ1-4, with D unclear. The CDR3 spans 16 residues. V shed 2 bases and J shed 0 bases, with 10 bases lying between them. CDR1 and CDR2 (germline): MNHNY, SVGAGI (reference sequence).

This clonotype was seen a few times. This chain joins TRBV29-1 and TRBJ2-3, with 10 bases aligning to TRBD1. CDR1 and CDR2 from the germline V gene are SQVTM and ANQGSEA. The CDR3 has 15 residues. The V segment lost 7 bases and the J segment 1 base; nucleotides outside the gene matches: 8. The CDR3 sequence: CSESTGTGGTDTQYF. The CDR3 nucleotides are TGCAGCGAATCCACCGGGACAGGGGGCACAGATACGCAGTATTTT.

The chain is built from TRBV6-5 and TRBJ1-1; D ambiguous. From germline, CDR1 is MNHEY and CDR2 SVGAGI. Deletions cut 2 bases from V and 2 bases from J, with 9 bases between. The CDR3 contains 14 residues. CDR3: CASSYRHRNTEAFF. The DNA for the CDR3 is TGTGCCAGCAGTTACAGGCACCGAAACACTGAAGCTTTCTTT.

The table lists this clonotype with a few counts. The chain couples TRBV5-1 to TRBJ1-1; D perhaps matches TRBD1 (5 bases). V shed 4 bases and J shed 1 base, with 14 bases lying between them. Germline V gives CDR1 SGHRS, CDR2 YFSETQ. The CDR3 is 15 residues long. The CDR3 DNA reads as TGCGCCAGCAGCCAAACTCCAGGGAAGAACACTGAAGCTTTCTTT. This sequence encodes CASSQTPGKNTEAFF.

The sample holds many counts of this clonotype. The V and J genes are TRBV20-1 and TRBJ2-7, with D perhaps being TRBD1 or TRBD2 (5 bases each). Looked up from germline, CDR1 is DFQATT and CDR2 is SNEGSKA (reference sequence). CDR3 length: 15 amino acids. V was clipped by 0 bases and J by 0 bases, with 12 bases between them. As DNA, the CDR3 is TGCAGTGCTAGAGATTATCAGGGACCCTCCTACGAGCAGTACGTC. This translates into CSARDYQGPSYEQYV.

This rearrangement joins TRBV12-3 or TRBV12-4 to TRBJ1-6; D unclear. The CDR3 is 15 residues long. Trimming removed 7 bases at V and 2 bases at J, with 12 bases between. Here the CDR3 reads CASTSQKPYNSPLHF. In DNA form, the CDR3 reads TGTGCCAGCACCTCACAGAAACCCTATAATTCACCCCTCCACTTT.